Shown below are 3 T cell receptor beta chains from a single sample sequenced in a study of T cells in tumors after PD-1 blockade. The protocol was immunoSEQ multiplex PCR, while the TCRdb copy is restricted to in-frame clones and leaves out a portion. The sample includes approximately 60,000 clones, roughly 78% seen only once; the top ten take roughly 13%. Source: PBMCs, taken before anti-PD-1 treatment. Receptor source: a human donor with basal cell carcinoma.

The rearrangement links TRBV12-3 or TRBV12-4 to TRBJ1-1; no definite D call. The CDR3 is 13 amino acids. V lost 6 bases, J lost 0 bases, and 8 bases lay in between. In DNA form, the CDR3 reads TGTGCCAGCAGCAGTACAGTGAACACTGAAGCTTTCTTT. As protein: CASSSTVNTEAFF.

The chain is built from TRBV5-1 and TRBJ2-4; TRBD2 matches 8 bases. This CDR3 region has 14 residues. The junction had 3 bases not matched to a gene; V was cut back by 4 bases and J by 3 bases. Looked up from germline, CDR1 is SGHRS and CDR2 is YFSETQ. CDR3 in amino acids: CASSPGTSKNIQYF. The CDR3 DNA reads TGCGCCAGCAGCCCCGGGACTAGCAAAAACATTCAGTACTTC.

The V call is TRBV5-1, the J call TRBJ2-6, with D unclear. This CDR3 contains 13 residues. Germline V CDR1 and CDR2: SGHRS, YFSETQ. Trimming left V 4 bases short and J 4 bases short, with 6 bases between. CDR3 sequence: CASSPEGANVLTF. The CDR3 bases are TGCGCCAGCAGCCCGGAGGGGGCCAACGTCCTGACTTTC.